These 23 T cell receptor beta chains came from one sample sequenced in a study of blood T cell repertoires in COVID-19. Profiled with immunoSEQ multiplex PCR; TCRdb holds only in-frame clones, not every one. The repertoire holds hundreds of thousands of clones, with about 89% as singletons. Sequencing used peripheral blood. Receptors were obtained from a woman aged 55-70 years with COVID-19, enrolled during active disease.

Only a few counts were recorded for this clone. The chain combines TRBV5-3 with TRBJ1-1; D is possibly TRBD1 (5 bases). TRBV5-3 is an open reading frame, and its role is uncertain. The V end lost 5 bases, the J end lost 4 bases, and 21 bases lay between the germline ends. CDR3 size: 16 residues. The CDR3 DNA reads as TGTGCCAGAAGAACACGGGGGGGAATTGGTTGCACTGAAGCTTTCTTT. As protein: CARRTRGGIGCTEAFF.

This chain uses TRBV5-5 with TRBJ2-1, with unresolved D. The V gene's germline CDR1 is SGHKS and CDR2 YYEKEE (reference sequence). V lost 9 bases and J 3 bases, leaving 16 bases between the germline ends. This CDR3 region has 14 residues. The CDR3 DNA follows: TGTGCCACCGCTTCCAGGATTCGCTACAATGAGCAGTTCTTC. It translates to CATASRIRYNEQFF.

This clone was counted a single time. CDR3 in amino acids: CASSLSGRAAGGLNEQFF. In nucleotides, the CDR3 is TGTGCCAGCAGCTTATCGGGGAGAGCGGCGGGGGGACTCAATGAGCAGTTCTTC. The rearrangement links TRBV7-2 to TRBJ2-1; 8 nucleotides line up with TRBD2. This CDR3 spans 18 amino acids. J lost 6 bases, V lost 2 bases, and 15 bases had no gene match. Germline CDR1 and CDR2: SGHTA and FQGNSA. The whole variable domain, remainder taken from reference TRBV7-2 and TRBJ2-1, is GAGVSQSPSNKVTEKGKDVELRCDPISGHTALYWYRQSLGQGLEFLIYFQGNSAPDKSGLPSDRFSAERTGGSVSTLTIQRTQQEDSAVYLCASSLSGRAAGGLNEQFFGPGTRLTVL.

This clone showed up just a few times. The chain recombines TRBV5-6 with TRBJ1-1; D may be TRBD1 (5 bases). There are 15 residues in the CDR3. Deletions cut 0 bases from V and 1 base from J, with 10 bases between. The germline V gene has CDR1 SGHDT and CDR2 YYEEEE. The DNA of the CDR3 is TGTGCCAGCAGCTTGGGGACATTGGCGAACACTGAAGCTTTCTTT. Protein: CASSLGTLANTEAFF.

This clone has a single count. The chain uses TRBV7-2 and TRBJ1-6; a weak D match, TRBD1 (5 bases). The CDR3 is made up of 17 amino acids. Germline-derived CDR1 and CDR2 are SGHTA and FQGNSA. V shed 2 bases and J shed 2 bases, with 13 bases lying between them. The CDR3: CASSLNRQSPYNSPLHF. Here the CDR3 DNA reads TGTGCCAGCAGCTTAAATCGACAGAGCCCCTATAATTCACCCCTCCACTTT. Full variable domain (missing parts from reference TRBV7-2 and TRBJ1-6): GAGVSQSPSNKVTEKGKDVELRCDPISGHTALYWYRQSLGQGLEFLIYFQGNSAPDKSGLPSDRFSAERTGGSVSTLTIQRTQQEDSAVYLCASSLNRQSPYNSPLHFGNGTRLTVT.

The chain combines TRBV18 with TRBJ1-2; D possibly corresponds to TRBD1 (6 bases). This CDR3 region has 14 residues. Trimming removed 3 bases from V and 4 bases from J, with 12 bases in between. The germline gives CDR1 KGHSH, CDR2 LQKENI. The chain's CDR3 is CASSPPQGSYGYTF. CDR3 bases: TGTGCCAGCTCACCGCCCCAGGGGAGCTATGGCTACACCTTC.

This rearrangement joins TRBV5-4 to TRBJ2-5; 8 nucleotides match TRBD2. This CDR3 region has 15 residues. Trimming removed 1 base from V and 4 bases from J; junction bases left unmatched: 6. The V gene's germline CDR1 is SGHNT and CDR2 YYREEE (reference sequence). CDR3 in DNA: TGTGCCAGCAGCTTGCGGGGGGGCTTCGTAGAGACCCAGTACTTC. Its protein is CASSLRGGFVETQYF.

J is TRBJ2-1 and V is TRBV6-1; TRBD2 might be the D (7 bases). The CDR3 spans 14 residues. The V end lost 2 bases, the J end lost 10 bases, and 15 bases lay between the germline ends. Germline loops: CDR1 MNHNS, CDR2 SASEGT. CDR3 nucleotide sequence: TGTGCCAGCAGTGAATTGGCCAGGGGAGGGGAGCAGTTCTTC. Amino acids: CASSELARGGEQFF.

This chain links TRBV12-3 or TRBV12-4 with TRBJ1-2; 10 bases are shared with TRBD1. The V segment lost 5 bases and the J segment 8 bases; nucleotides outside the gene matches: 5. The CDR3 loop spans 13 amino acids. CDR3 sequence (DNA): TGTGCCAGCAGTCAGACAGGGGGCGGCGGCTACACCTTC. It specifies CASSQTGGGGYTF.

The chain joins TRBV2 to TRBJ2-5; perhaps TRBD1 as D (6 bases). Germline-derived CDR1 and CDR2 are SNHLY and FYNNEI. V dropped 6 bases and J dropped 2 bases, with 19 bases sitting between them. The CDR3 loop spans 16 amino acids. CDR3 loop: CASRPDAGAAQETQYF. As DNA, the CDR3 is TGTGCCAGCAGACCCGACGCAGGGGCCGCTCAAGAGACCCAGTACTTC.

The chain has TRBV7-8 and TRBJ2-7; a weak D match, TRBD2 (6 bases). Germline lookup yields CDR1 SGHVS and CDR2 FQNEAQ. V was cut by 5 bases and J by 3 bases, with 8 bases left in between. This CDR3 is 12 amino acids long. For the CDR3, the DNA is TGTGCCAGCAGCGGGGGGAGCTACGAGCAGTACTTC. It specifies CASSGGSYEQYF.

V usage is TRBV10-3 and J usage is TRBJ1-5; 7 positions agree with TRBD1. V trimming: 2 bases; J trimming: 5 bases; junction bases outside the gene matches: 0. This CDR3 region has 13 residues. Germline V gives CDR1 ENHRY, CDR2 SYGVKD. DNA for the CDR3: TGTGCCATCAGTGAGACAGGGGATCAGCCCCAGCATTTT. Protein product: CAISETGDQPQHF.

The genes are TRBV19 and TRBJ2-3; a possible D gene is TRBD1 (6 bases). Trimming removed 6 bases at V and 5 bases at J, with 15 bases between. From germline, CDR1 is LNHDA and CDR2 SQIVND (reference sequence). CDR3 length: 14 residues. The CDR3 reads CASRGHRLGDTQYF. The CDR3 nucleotides read TGTGCCAGTAGGGGACACCGGCTTGGAGATACGCAGTATTTT.

In this sample, this clone turned up a few times. V gene TRBV4-1 combines with J gene TRBJ2-2; the match to TRBD1 covers 7 bases. The CDR3 has 17 amino acids. V lost 1 base to trimming and J lost 1 base; unmatched junction nucleotides: 6. Germline CDR1 is MGHRA and CDR2 is YSYEKL. CDR3 protein: CASSQVTGQENTGELFF. DNA of the CDR3: TGCGCCAGCAGCCAAGTTACTGGACAGGAGAACACCGGGGAGCTGTTTTTT.

The CDR3 loop is CASSLTKRGGLEADTQYF. The CDR3 DNA is TGTGCCAGCAGTTTGACAAAGCGGGGGGGCTTGGAGGCAGATACGCAGTATTTT. V is TRBV28 and J is TRBJ2-3; 10 nucleotides agree with TRBD2. The CDR3 totals 18 residues. With 3 bases clipped from V and 4 bases from J, the junction kept 13 bases outside the gene matches. Germline CDR1 reads MDHEN; CDR2 reads SYDVKM.

V and J are TRBV7-6 and TRBJ2-5, with 8 bases aligning to TRBD2. This CDR3 is built from 15 residues. CDR1 SGHVS and CDR2 FNYEAQ come from the germline V gene. V trimming: 2 bases; J trimming: 2 bases; junction bases outside the gene matches: 4. The CDR3 region has the DNA TGTGCCAGCAGCTTACTCTCGGGGGGGCAAGAGACCCAGTACTTC. Translating gives CASSLLSGGQETQYF.

The rearrangement joins TRBV5-1 to TRBJ2-7, with 11 bases identical to TRBD1. CDR1 and CDR2 from the germline V gene are SGHRS and YFSETQ. The CDR3 loop spans 15 amino acids. V shed 5 bases, J shed 6 bases, and the junction held 10 bases outside the gene matches. CDR3 residues: CASSFTGTGGLEQYF. CDR3 nucleotides: TGCGCCAGCAGTTTCACCGGGACAGGGGGGCTCGAGCAGTACTTC.

V usage is TRBV19 and J usage is TRBJ1-1, with D maybe TRBD1 (6 bases). V lost 7 bases and J 4 bases, leaving 19 bases between the germline ends. Germline CDR1 is LNHDA and CDR2 is SQIVND (reference sequence). The CDR3 has 15 residues. The CDR3 loop is CASKSPGAQRTEAFF. CDR3 nucleotide sequence: TGTGCCAGTAAGTCCCCAGGGGCGCAACGCACTGAAGCTTTCTTT. Filled out from reference TRBV19 and TRBJ1-1, the complete variable domain reads DGGITQSPKYLFRKEGQNVTLSCEQNLNHDAMYWYRQDPGQGLRLIYYSQIVNDFQKGDIAEGYSVSREKKESFPLTVTSAQKNPTAFYLCASKSPGAQRTEAFFGQGTRLTVV.

The genes are TRBV3-1 (or the pseudogene TRBV3-2) and TRBJ2-2; tentatively, D is TRBD1 (6 bases). Between the trimmed V and J ends, which lost 4 bases and 0 bases, there was a span of 9 bases. Germline values: CDR1 LGHDT, CDR2 YNNKEL (reference sequence). There are 15 residues in the CDR3. CDR3 coding DNA: TGTGCCAGCAGCCGGGGGACAACGAACACCGGGGAGCTGTTTTTT. Translation gives CASSRGTTNTGELFF.

The V gene is TRBV9, the J gene TRBJ2-1; D may be TRBD2 (5 bases). The CDR3 has 16 amino acids. V lost 0 bases and J lost 6, with 16 bases in between. Per the germline V gene, CDR1 is SGDLS and CDR2 is YYNGEE. This CDR3 is CASSVARGSPPNEQFF. The CDR3 DNA reads TGTGCCAGCAGCGTAGCAAGAGGGAGTCCCCCCAATGAGCAGTTCTTC.

The chain links TRBV7-3 to TRBJ1-2; no reliable D call. The CDR3 has 13 amino acids. Per germline, CDR1 SGHTA and CDR2 FQGTGA. Between the trimmed V and J ends, which lost 1 base and 6 bases, there was a span of 9 bases. The CDR3 reads CASSLRVGDGYTF. The CDR3 DNA sequence: TGTGCCAGCAGCTTAAGGGTAGGAGATGGCTACACCTTC. The full variable domain, in which reference TRBV7-3 and TRBJ1-2 provide the parts outside the CDR3, is GAGVSQTPSNKVTEKGKYVELRCDPISGHTALYWYRQSLGQGPEFLIYFQGTGAADDSGLPNDRFFAVRPEGSVSTLKIQRTERGDSAVYLCASSLRVGDGYTFGSGTRLTVV.

V is TRBV5-5 and J is TRBJ1-5; 7 bases align to TRBD1. The V gene's germline CDR1 is SGHKS and CDR2 YYEKEE (reference sequence). This CDR3 spans 14 amino acids. With 3 bases clipped from V and 3 bases from J, the junction kept 3 bases outside the gene matches. This CDR3 is CASSWGQYNQPQHF. The CDR3 region has the DNA TGTGCCAGCAGCTGGGGACAGTACAATCAGCCCCAGCATTTT.

The chain has TRBV5-1 and TRBJ2-6; D is unresolved. This CDR3 is built from 16 residues. CDR1 and CDR2 (germline): SGHRS, YFSETQ. V lost 1 base to trimming and J lost 0 bases, with 8 bases between them. The CDR3: CASSLSLSSGANVLTF. DNA of the CDR3: TGCGCCAGCAGCTTGTCCCTCAGCTCTGGGGCCAACGTCCTGACTTTC.